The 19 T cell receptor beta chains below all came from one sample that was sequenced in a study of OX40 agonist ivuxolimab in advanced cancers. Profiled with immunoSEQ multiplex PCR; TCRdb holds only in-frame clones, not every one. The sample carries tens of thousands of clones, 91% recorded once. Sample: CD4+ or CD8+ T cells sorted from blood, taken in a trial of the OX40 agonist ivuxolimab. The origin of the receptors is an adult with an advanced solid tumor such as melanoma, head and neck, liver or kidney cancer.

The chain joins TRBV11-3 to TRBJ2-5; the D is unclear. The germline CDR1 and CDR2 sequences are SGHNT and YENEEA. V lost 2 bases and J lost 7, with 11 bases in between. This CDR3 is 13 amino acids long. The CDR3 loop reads CASSLFPLGTQYF. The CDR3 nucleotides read TGTGCCAGCAGCTTATTCCCGCTTGGGACCCAGTACTTC.

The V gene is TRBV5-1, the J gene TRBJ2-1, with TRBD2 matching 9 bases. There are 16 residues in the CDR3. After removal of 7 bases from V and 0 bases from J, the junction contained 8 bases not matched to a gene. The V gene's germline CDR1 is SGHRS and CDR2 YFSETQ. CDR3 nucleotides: TGCGCCAGCGGGGGGGGTAGCGGGAGCTCCTACAATGAGCAGTTCTTC. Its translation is CASGGGSGSSYNEQFF.

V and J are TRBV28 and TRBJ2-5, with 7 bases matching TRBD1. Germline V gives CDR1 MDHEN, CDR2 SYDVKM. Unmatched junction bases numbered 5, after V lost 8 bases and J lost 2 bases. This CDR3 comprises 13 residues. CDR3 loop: CASGGQTQETQYF. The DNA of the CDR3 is TGTGCCAGCGGGGGACAGACTCAAGAGACCCAGTACTTC.

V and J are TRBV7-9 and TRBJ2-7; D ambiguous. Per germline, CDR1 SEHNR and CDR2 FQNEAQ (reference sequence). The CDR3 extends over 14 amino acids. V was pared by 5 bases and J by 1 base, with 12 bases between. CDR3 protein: CASSRDNPSYEQYF. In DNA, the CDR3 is TGTGCCAGCAGCAGGGATAACCCTTCCTACGAGCAGTACTTC.

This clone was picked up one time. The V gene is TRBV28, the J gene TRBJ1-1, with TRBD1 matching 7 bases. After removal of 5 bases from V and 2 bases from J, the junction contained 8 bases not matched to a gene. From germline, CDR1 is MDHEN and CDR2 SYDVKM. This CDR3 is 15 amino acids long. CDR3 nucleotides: TGTGCCAGCAGTCGGCGACAGGGCTTTAACACTGAAGCTTTCTTT. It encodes CASSRRQGFNTEAFF.

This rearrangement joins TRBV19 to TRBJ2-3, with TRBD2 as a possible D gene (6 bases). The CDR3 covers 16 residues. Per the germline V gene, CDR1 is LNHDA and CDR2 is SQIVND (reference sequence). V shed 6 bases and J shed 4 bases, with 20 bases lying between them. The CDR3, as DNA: TGTGCCAGTAGGGCGGGGTGGGCTAGCGCCTCAGATACGCAGTATTTT. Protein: CASRAGWASASDTQYF.

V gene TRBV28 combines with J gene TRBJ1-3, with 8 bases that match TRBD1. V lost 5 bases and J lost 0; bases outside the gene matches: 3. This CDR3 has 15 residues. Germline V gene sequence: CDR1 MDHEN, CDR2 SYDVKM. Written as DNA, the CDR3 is TGTGCCAGCAGTCGGGACAGGCTCTCTGGAAACACCATATATTTT. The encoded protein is CASSRDRLSGNTIYF.

The CDR3 nucleotides are TGTGCCAGCAGCGTAGACGGGTCATTTTCCAAAAACATTCAGTACTTC. Translated, it gives CASSVDGSFSKNIQYF. This rearrangement joins TRBV9 to TRBJ2-4; no definite D call. With 0 bases removed from V and 2 bases from J, the gap between germline ends came to 12 bases. This CDR3 has 16 residues. Per the germline V gene, CDR1 is SGDLS and CDR2 is YYNGEE.

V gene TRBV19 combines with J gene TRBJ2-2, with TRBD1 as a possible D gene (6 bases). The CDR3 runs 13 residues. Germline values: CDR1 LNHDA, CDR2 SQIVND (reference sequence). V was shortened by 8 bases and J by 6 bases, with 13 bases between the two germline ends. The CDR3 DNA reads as TGTGCCAGTGGCAGGGGTAATGCCGGGGAGCTGTTTTTT. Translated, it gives CASGRGNAGELFF. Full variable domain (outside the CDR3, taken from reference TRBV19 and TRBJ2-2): DGGITQSPKYLFRKEGQNVTLSCEQNLNHDAMYWYRQDPGQGLRLIYYSQIVNDFQKGDIAEGYSVSREKKESFPLTVTSAQKNPTAFYLCASGRGNAGELFFGEGSRLTVL.

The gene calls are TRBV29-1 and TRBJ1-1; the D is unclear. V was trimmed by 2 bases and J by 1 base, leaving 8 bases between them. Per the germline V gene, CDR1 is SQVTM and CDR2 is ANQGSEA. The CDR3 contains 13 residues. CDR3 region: CSVENQPNTEAFF. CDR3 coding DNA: TGCAGCGTTGAAAACCAGCCGAACACTGAAGCTTTCTTT.

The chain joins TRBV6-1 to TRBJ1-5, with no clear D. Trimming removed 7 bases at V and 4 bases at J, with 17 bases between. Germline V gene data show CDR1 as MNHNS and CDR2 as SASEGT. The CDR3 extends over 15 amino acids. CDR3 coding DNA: TGTGCCAGCACCAACTCCCCGCGGGGAAATCAGCCCCAGCATTTT. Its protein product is CASTNSPRGNQPQHF.

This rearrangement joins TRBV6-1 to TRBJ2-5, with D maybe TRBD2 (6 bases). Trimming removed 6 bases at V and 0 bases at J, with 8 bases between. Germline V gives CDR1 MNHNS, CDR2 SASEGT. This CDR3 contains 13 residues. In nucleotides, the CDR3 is TGTGCCAGCAGCGGGACTGACCAAGAGACCCAGTACTTC. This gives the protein CASSGTDQETQYF.

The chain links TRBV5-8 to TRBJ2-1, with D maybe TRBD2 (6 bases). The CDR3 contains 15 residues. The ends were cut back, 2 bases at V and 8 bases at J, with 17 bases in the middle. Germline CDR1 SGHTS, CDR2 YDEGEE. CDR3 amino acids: CASSLSGARRDEQFF. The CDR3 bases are TGTGCCAGCAGCTTATCGGGAGCGCGTAGGGATGAGCAGTTCTTC.

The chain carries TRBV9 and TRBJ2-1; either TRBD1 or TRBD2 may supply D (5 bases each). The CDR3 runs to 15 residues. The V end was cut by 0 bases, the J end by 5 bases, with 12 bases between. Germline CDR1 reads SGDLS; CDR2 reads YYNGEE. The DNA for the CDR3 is TGTGCCAGCAGCGTAGGGGGACGCCAAGACAATGAGCAGTTCTTC. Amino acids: CASSVGGRQDNEQFF.

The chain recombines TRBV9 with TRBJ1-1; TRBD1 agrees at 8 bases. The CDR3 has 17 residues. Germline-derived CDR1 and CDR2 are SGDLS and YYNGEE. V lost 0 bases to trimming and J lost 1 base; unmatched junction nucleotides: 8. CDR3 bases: TGTGCCAGCAGCGTAGTTGGCGGGACAGGAGAGAACACTGAAGCTTTCTTT. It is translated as CASSVVGGTGENTEAFF.

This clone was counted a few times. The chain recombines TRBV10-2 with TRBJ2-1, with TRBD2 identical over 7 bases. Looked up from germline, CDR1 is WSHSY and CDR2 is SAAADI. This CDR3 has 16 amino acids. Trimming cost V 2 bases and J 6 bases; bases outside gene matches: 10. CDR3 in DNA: TGCGCCAGCAGTGAGGATGTGGCTAGCGGATTCAATGAGCAGTTCTTC. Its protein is CASSEDVASGFNEQFF.

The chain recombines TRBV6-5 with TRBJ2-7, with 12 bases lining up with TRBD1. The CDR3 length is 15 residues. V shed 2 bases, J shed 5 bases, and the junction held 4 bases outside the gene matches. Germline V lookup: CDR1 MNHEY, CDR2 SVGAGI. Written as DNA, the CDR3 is TGTGCCAGCAGTTACCGGGACAGGGGGCTGAACGAGCAGTACTTC. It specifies CASSYRDRGLNEQYF.

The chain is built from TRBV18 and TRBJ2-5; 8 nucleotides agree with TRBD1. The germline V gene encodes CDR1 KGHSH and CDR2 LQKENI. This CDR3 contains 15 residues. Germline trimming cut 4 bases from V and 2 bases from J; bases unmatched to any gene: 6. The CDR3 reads CASSLGQGGQETQYF. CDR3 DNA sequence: TGTGCCAGCTCACTCGGACAGGGCGGACAAGAGACCCAGTACTTC.

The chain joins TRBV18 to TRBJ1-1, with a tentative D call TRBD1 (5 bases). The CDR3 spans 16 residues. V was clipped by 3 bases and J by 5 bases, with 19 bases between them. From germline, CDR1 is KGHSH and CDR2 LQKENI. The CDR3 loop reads CASSPTPGTLRTEAFF. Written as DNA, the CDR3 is TGTGCCAGCTCACCTACACCCGGGACCCTGAGGACTGAAGCTTTCTTT. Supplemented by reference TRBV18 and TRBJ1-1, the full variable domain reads NAGVMQNPRHLVRRRGQEARLRCSPMKGHSHVYWYRQLPEEGLKFMVYLQKENIIDESGMPKERFSAEFPKEGPSILRIQQVVRGDSAAYFCASSPTPGTLRTEAFFGQGTRLTVV.